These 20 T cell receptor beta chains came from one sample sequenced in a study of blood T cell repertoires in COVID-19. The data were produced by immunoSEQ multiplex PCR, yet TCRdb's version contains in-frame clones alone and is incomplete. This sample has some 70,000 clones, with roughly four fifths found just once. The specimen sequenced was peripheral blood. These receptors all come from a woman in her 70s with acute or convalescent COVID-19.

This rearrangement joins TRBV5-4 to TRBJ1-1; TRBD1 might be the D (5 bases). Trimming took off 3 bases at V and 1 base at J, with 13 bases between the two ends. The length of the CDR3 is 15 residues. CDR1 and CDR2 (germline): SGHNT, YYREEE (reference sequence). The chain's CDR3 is CASSWGGVKNTEAFF. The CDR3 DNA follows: TGTGCCAGCAGCTGGGGGGGGGTGAAGAACACTGAAGCTTTCTTT. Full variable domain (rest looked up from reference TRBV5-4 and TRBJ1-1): ETGVTQSPTHLIKTRGQQVTLRCSSQSGHNTVSWYQQALGQGPQFIFQYYREEENGRGNFPPRFSGLQFPNYSSELNVNALELDDSALYLCASSWGGVKNTEAFFGQGTRLTVV.

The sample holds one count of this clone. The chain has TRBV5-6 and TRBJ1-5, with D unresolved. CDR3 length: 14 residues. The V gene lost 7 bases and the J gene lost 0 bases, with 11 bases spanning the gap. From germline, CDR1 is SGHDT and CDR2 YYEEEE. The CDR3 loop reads CASWNSHSNQPQHF. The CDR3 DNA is TGTGCCAGCTGGAACAGCCATAGCAATCAGCCCCAGCATTTT. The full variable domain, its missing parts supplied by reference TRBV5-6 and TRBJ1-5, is DAGVTQSPTHLIKTRGQQVTLRCSPKSGHDTVSWYQQALGQGPQFIFQYYEEEERQRGNFPDRFSGHQFPNYSSELNVNALLLGDSALYLCASWNSHSNQPQHFGDGTRLSIL.

CDR3 sequence: CASSGTSGKTDTQYF. The CDR3 nucleotides read TGCGCCAGCAGTGGGACTAGCGGGAAGACAGATACGCAGTATTTT. The V gene is TRBV10-2, the J gene TRBJ2-3; 12 bases are shared with TRBD2. The germline gives CDR1 WSHSY, CDR2 SAAADI. Unmatched junction bases numbered 2, after V lost 4 bases and J lost 3 bases. The CDR3 covers 15 residues.

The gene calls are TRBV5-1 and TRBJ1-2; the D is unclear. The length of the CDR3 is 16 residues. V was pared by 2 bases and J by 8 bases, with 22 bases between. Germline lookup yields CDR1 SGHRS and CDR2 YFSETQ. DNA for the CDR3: TGCGCCAGCAGCTTCGGCGTGTGGACGGGGAAAACGGGCTACACCTTC. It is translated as CASSFGVWTGKTGYTF.

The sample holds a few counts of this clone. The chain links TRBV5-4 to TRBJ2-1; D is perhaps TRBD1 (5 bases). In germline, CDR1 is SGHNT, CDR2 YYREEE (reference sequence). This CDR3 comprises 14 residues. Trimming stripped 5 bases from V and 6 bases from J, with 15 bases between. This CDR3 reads CASSSLTETNEQFF. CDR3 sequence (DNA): TGTGCCAGCAGTTCCCTGACAGAAACCAATGAGCAGTTCTTC.

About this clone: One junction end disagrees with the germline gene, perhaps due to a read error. The CDR3 sequence: CASSLSSSEQYF. The CDR3 nucleotides read TGTGCCAGCAGTTTATCGTCCTCCGAGCAGTACTTC. The chain employs TRBV28 and TRBJ2-7; D is unclear. The CDR3 consists of 12 residues. The germline V gene has CDR1 MDHEN and CDR2 SYDVKM.

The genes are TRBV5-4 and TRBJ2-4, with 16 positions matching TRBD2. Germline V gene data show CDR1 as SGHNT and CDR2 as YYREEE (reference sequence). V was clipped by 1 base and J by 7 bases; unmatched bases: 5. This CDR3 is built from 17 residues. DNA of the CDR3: TGTGCCAGCAGCTTGAGGGGACTAGCGGGAGGGCCGAACATTCAGTACTTC. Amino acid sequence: CASSLRGLAGGPNIQYF.

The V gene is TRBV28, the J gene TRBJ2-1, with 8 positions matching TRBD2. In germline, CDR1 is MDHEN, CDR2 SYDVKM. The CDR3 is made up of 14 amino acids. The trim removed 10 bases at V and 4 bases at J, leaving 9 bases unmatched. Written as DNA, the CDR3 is TGTGCCATCGTACTAGCGGTAATATACAATGAGCAGTTCTTC. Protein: CAIVLAVIYNEQFF.

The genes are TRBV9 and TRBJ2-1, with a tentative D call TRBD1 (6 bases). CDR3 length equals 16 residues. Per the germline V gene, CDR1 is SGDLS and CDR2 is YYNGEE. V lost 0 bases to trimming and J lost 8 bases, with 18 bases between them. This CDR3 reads CASSVGGQGTLYEQFF. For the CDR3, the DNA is TGTGCCAGCAGCGTAGGAGGGCAGGGGACACTTTATGAGCAGTTCTTC.

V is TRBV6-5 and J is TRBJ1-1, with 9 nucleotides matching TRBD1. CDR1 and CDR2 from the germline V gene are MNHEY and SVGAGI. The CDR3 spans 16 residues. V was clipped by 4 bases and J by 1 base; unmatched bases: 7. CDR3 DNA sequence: TGTGCCAGCAGTTGGGTACAGGGGGCTCGGAACACTGAAGCTTTCTTT. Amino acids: CASSWVQGARNTEAFF.

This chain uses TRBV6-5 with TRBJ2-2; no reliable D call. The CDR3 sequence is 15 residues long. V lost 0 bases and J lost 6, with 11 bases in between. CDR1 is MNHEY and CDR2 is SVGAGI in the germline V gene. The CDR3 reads CASSYSRLLSGELFF. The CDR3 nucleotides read TGTGCCAGCAGTTACTCGAGGTTACTGTCCGGGGAGCTGTTTTTT.

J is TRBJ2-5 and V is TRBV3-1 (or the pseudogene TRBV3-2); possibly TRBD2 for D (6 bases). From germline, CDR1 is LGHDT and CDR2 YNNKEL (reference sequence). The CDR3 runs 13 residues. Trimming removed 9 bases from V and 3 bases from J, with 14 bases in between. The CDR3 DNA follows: TGTGCCAGTAAGGAGGGCGTGAAAGAGACCCAGTACTTC. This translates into CASKEGVKETQYF.

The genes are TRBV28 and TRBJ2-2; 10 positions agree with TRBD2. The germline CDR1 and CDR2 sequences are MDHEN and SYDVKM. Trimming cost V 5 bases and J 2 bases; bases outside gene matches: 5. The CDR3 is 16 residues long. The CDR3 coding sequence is TGTGCCAGCAGTGATTGGACTAGCGGAAACACCGGGGAGCTGTTTTTT. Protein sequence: CASSDWTSGNTGELFF.

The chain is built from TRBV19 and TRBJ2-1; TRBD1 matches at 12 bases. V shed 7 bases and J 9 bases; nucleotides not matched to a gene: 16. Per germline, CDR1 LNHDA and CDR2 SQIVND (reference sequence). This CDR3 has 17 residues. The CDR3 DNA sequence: TGTGCCAGTAAGATCTTCTTCGGGACAGGGGGCTTTGGTGAGCAGTTCTTC. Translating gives CASKIFFGTGGFGEQFF.

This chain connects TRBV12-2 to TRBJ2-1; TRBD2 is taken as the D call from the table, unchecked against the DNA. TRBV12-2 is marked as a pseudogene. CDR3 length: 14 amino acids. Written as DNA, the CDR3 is TGTGCAAGTCGCTTCCGGACTCTTTACAATGAGCAGTTCTTC. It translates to CASRFRTLYNEQFF.

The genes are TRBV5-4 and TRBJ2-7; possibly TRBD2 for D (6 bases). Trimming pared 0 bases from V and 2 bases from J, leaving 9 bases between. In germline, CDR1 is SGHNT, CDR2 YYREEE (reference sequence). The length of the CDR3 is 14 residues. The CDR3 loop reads CASSLVAGTYEQYF. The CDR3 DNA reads TGTGCCAGCAGCTTGGTTGCGGGAACCTACGAGCAGTACTTC. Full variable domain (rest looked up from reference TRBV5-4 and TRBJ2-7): ETGVTQSPTHLIKTRGQQVTLRCSSQSGHNTVSWYQQALGQGPQFIFQYYREEENGRGNFPPRFSGLQFPNYSSELNVNALELDDSALYLCASSLVAGTYEQYFGPGTRLTVT.

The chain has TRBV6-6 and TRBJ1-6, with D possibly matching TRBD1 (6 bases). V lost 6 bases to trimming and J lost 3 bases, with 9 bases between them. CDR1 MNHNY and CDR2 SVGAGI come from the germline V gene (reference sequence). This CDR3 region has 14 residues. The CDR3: CASRWTDYNSPLHF. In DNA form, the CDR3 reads TGTGCCAGCAGATGGACAGACTATAATTCACCCCTCCACTTT.

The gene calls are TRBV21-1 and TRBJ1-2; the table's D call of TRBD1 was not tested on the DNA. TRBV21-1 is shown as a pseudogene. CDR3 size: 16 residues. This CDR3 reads CASSPQGAAKNYGYTF. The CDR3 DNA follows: TGTGCCAGCAGCCCCCAGGGGGCGGCAAAGAACTATGGCTACACCTTC.

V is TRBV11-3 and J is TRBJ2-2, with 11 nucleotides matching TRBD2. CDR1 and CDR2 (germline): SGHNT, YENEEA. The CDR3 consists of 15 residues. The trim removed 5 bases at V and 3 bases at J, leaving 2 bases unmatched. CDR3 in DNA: TGTGCCAGCAGCACTAGCGGGAGTCACACCGGGGAGCTGTTTTTT. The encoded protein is CASSTSGSHTGELFF.

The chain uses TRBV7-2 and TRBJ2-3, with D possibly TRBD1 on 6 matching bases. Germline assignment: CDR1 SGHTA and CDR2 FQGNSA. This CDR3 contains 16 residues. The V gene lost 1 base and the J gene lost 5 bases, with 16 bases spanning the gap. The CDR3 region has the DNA TGTGCCAGCAGCTTAGTGGGGGCCCGACGGGGAGATACGCAGTATTTT. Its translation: CASSLVGARRGDTQYF.